The 24 T cell receptor beta chains below all came from one sample that was sequenced in a study of OX40 agonist ivuxolimab in advanced cancers. Assay used: immunoSEQ multiplex PCR; TCRdb lists only in-frame clones, some missing. Here the sample spans 55,000 to 65,000 clones, more than 65% being singletons. The sequencing used CD4+ or CD8+ T cells sorted from blood, collected in a trial of the OX40 agonist ivuxolimab. Receptor source: an adult with an advanced solid tumor such as melanoma, head and neck, liver or kidney cancer.

J is TRBJ2-7 and V is TRBV6-5, with 7 bases matching TRBD2. Unmatched junction bases numbered 3, after V lost 4 bases and J lost 0 bases. Looked up from germline, CDR1 is MNHEY and CDR2 is SVGAGI. The CDR3 extends over 14 amino acids. The CDR3 loop is CASSSGRRSYEQYF. In DNA form, the CDR3 reads TGTGCCAGCAGTTCCGGGAGGCGCTCCTACGAGCAGTACTTC.

The chain employs TRBV5-3 and TRBJ2-6, with D tentatively TRBD1 (5 bases). TRBV5-3 is annotated as an ORF whose role is uncertain. The CDR3 consists of 18 residues. V lost 4 bases to trimming and J lost 1 base, with 18 bases between them. CDR3 nucleotides: TGTGCCAGAAGCCAAATCCAGGGAAATATATCTGGGGCCAACGTCCTGACTTTC. Its translation: CARSQIQGNISGANVLTF.

The CDR3 DNA is TGCGCCAGCAGCTCCAGCGGGGGCTCTGGAAACACCATATATTTT. Translation: CASSSSGGSGNTIYF. The chain carries TRBV5-1 and TRBJ1-3, with D perhaps TRBD1 (5 bases). Per germline, CDR1 SGHRS and CDR2 YFSETQ. Trimming left V 3 bases short and J 0 bases short, with 10 bases between. The CDR3 is 15 amino acids.

The gene calls are TRBV4-3 and TRBJ1-6; maybe TRBD1 (5 bases). This CDR3 spans 16 amino acids. Trimming removed 1 base from V and 4 bases from J, with 11 bases in between. Per the germline V gene, CDR1 is LGHNA and CDR2 is YSLEER. The CDR3 region has the DNA TGCGCCAGCAGCCAAGGACCAACAGGTTATAATTCACCCCTCCACTTT. Amino acids: CASSQGPTGYNSPLHF.

J is TRBJ1-3 and V is TRBV6-1, with 8 bases lining up with TRBD1. The CDR3 totals 15 residues. Germline trimming cut 5 bases from V and 2 bases from J; bases unmatched to any gene: 5. Germline values: CDR1 MNHNS, CDR2 SASEGT. The DNA of the CDR3 is TGTGCCAGCAGTAAATCACAGGGGGCTGGAAACACCATATATTTT. Amino acid sequence: CASSKSQGAGNTIYF.

The genes are TRBV30 and TRBJ1-5; D remains unclear. Trimming removed 2 bases at V and 5 bases at J, with 7 bases between. The CDR3 is 12 amino acids. The germline CDR1 and CDR2 sequences are GTSNPN and SVGIG (reference sequence). The CDR3 protein is CAWSRLDQPQHF. CDR3 bases: TGTGCCTGGAGTAGGTTGGATCAGCCCCAGCATTTT.

This clone has only a few counts. V and J are TRBV6-6 and TRBJ2-4; D gene ambiguous. CDR1 MNHNY and CDR2 SVGAGI come from the germline V gene (reference sequence). The V end lost 6 bases, the J end lost 2 bases, and 8 bases lay between the germline ends. This CDR3 region has 13 residues. DNA for the CDR3: TGTGCCAGCAGACCGTCGACCAAAAACATTCAGTACTTC. Encoded protein: CASRPSTKNIQYF.

The count of this clone is one. The rearrangement uses TRBV7-6 and TRBJ1-1, with TRBD1 as a possible D gene (6 bases). From germline, CDR1 is SGHVS and CDR2 FNYEAQ. The CDR3 consists of 14 residues. Trimming shortened V by 2 bases and J by 3 bases, and 10 bases separated the two germline ends. In DNA, the CDR3 is TGTGCCAGCAGCTTAAGGGCAGGGGACACTGAAGCTTTCTTT. Amino acids: CASSLRAGDTEAFF.

This chain links TRBV6-1 with TRBJ2-1; perhaps TRBD2 as D (5 bases). V was shortened by 7 bases and J by 7 bases, with 17 bases between the two germline ends. CDR3 length equals 14 residues. Germline assignment: CDR1 MNHNS and CDR2 SASEGT. This chain's CDR3 is CASKQARVWNEQFF. The CDR3 region has the DNA TGTGCCAGCAAGCAGGCGAGGGTTTGGAATGAGCAGTTCTTC.

The J gene is TRBJ2-5, the V gene TRBV5-8; the D is unclear. From germline, CDR1 is SGHTS and CDR2 YDEGEE. This CDR3 contains 13 residues. V was trimmed by 2 bases and J by 0 bases, leaving 5 bases between them. The CDR3, as DNA: TGTGCCAGCAGCTTTTACAACCAAGAGACCCAGTACTTC. Protein: CASSFYNQETQYF. Full variable domain (missing parts from reference TRBV5-8 and TRBJ2-5): EAGVTQSPTHLIKTRGQQATLRCSPISGHTSVYWYQQALGLGLQFLLWYDEGEERNRGNFPPRFSGRQFPNYSSELNVNALELEDSALYLCASSFYNQETQYFGPGTRLLVL.

The rearrangement joins TRBV2 to TRBJ2-1; 7 bases map to TRBD1. J was trimmed by 8 bases and V by 7 bases; bases with no gene match: 11. This CDR3 is 14 amino acids long. Looked up from germline, CDR1 is SNHLY and CDR2 is FYNNEI. The CDR3 sequence: CASTKYTQGDEQFF. The CDR3 DNA follows: TGTGCCAGCACCAAATATACCCAGGGGGATGAGCAGTTCTTC. The entire variable domain, with the rest obtained from reference TRBV2 and TRBJ2-1, is as follows: EPEVTQTPSHQVTQMGQEVILRCVPISNHLYFYWYRQILGQKVEFLVSFYNNEISEKSEIFDDQFSVERPDGSNFTLKIRSTKLEDSAMYFCASTKYTQGDEQFFGPGTRLTVL.

V usage is TRBV2 and J usage is TRBJ1-5; 9 bases fit TRBD1. V lost 8 bases and J lost 5; bases outside the gene matches: 4. Per germline, CDR1 SNHLY and CDR2 FYNNEI. The CDR3 length is 13 residues. CDR3 sequence: CASPGQGHQPQHF. The CDR3, as DNA: TGTGCCAGCCCGGGACAGGGACATCAGCCCCAGCATTTT.

This clone occurred a few times. DNA of the CDR3: TGTGCCAGCTCACCACAGGGCAGGGGCACAAGCTCCTACGAGCAGTACTTC. Amino acids: CASSPQGRGTSSYEQYF. The V gene is TRBV18, the J gene TRBJ2-7, with a tentative D call TRBD1 (6 bases). Trimming cost V 1 base and J 0 bases, with 16 bases left between them. The CDR3 runs to 17 residues. Germline V CDR1 and CDR2: KGHSH, LQKENI.

The chain has TRBV10-3 and TRBJ2-7, with D uncertain. This CDR3 comprises 12 residues. Germline values: CDR1 ENHRY, CDR2 SYGVKD. Trimming shortened V by 6 bases and J by 3 bases, and 9 bases separated the two germline ends. The CDR3 protein is CAIRGKGYEQYF. In DNA form, the CDR3 reads TGTGCCATCAGAGGAAAAGGCTACGAGCAGTACTTC.

The V call is TRBV9, the J call TRBJ2-5, with unresolved D. This CDR3 region has 14 residues. The ends were cut back, 3 bases at V and 5 bases at J, with 14 bases in the middle. Germline V lookup: CDR1 SGDLS, CDR2 YYNGEE. The CDR3 protein is CASSAHMLSETQYF. The CDR3 DNA follows: TGTGCCAGCAGCGCCCACATGCTAAGCGAGACCCAGTACTTC.

This chain links TRBV5-5 with TRBJ2-3; 8 bases fit TRBD2. The trim removed 4 bases at V and 0 bases at J, leaving 4 bases unmatched. The CDR3 consists of 15 residues. Germline CDR1 SGHKS, CDR2 YYEKEE (reference sequence). CDR3 sequence: CASSMGLVSTDTQYF. CDR3 in DNA: TGTGCCAGCAGCATGGGACTAGTAAGCACAGATACGCAGTATTTT.

The V and J genes are TRBV2 and TRBJ2-1; tentative D call: TRBD2 (5 bases). Trimming cost V 5 bases and J 0 bases, with 14 bases left between them. This CDR3 is built from 16 residues. Looked up from germline, CDR1 is SNHLY and CDR2 is FYNNEI. CDR3 in amino acids: CASSPSRGSSYNEQFF. Written as DNA, the CDR3 is TGTGCCAGCAGTCCCTCTAGAGGGAGCTCCTACAATGAGCAGTTCTTC.

This sequence joins TRBV11-2 and TRBJ1-4; tentative D call: TRBD1 (6 bases). The V end was cut by 4 bases, the J end by 8 bases, with 17 bases between. The germline gives CDR1 SGHAT, CDR2 FQNNGV. The CDR3 totals 15 residues. The CDR3 spells CASSSRGAAGEKLFF. The DNA of the CDR3 is TGTGCCAGCAGCTCCAGGGGTGCCGCCGGAGAAAAACTGTTTTTT. Full variable domain (remainder filled in from reference TRBV11-2 and TRBJ1-4): EAGVAQSPRYKIIEKRQSVAFWCNPISGHATLYWYQQILGQGPKLLIQFQNNGVVDDSQLPKDRFSAERLKGVDSTLKIQPAKLEDSAVYLCASSSRGAAGEKLFFGSGTQLSVL.

This chain uses TRBV7-3 with TRBJ2-5; 7 bases align to TRBD1. The length of the CDR3 is 13 residues. V lost 3 bases and J lost 4; bases outside the gene matches: 2. Germline V gene data show CDR1 as SGHTA and CDR2 as FQGTGA. In nucleotides, the CDR3 is TGTGCCAGCAGCTTTAACAGGGGAGAGACCCAGTACTTC. Translated, it gives CASSFNRGETQYF. Variable domain in full (rest from reference TRBV7-3 and TRBJ2-5): GAGVSQTPSNKVTEKGKYVELRCDPISGHTALYWYRQSLGQGPEFLIYFQGTGAADDSGLPNDRFFAVRPEGSVSTLKIQRTERGDSAVYLCASSFNRGETQYFGPGTRLLVL.

The rearrangement links TRBV4-1 to TRBJ2-1; 8 positions agree with TRBD2. The CDR3 length is 18 residues. The germline V gene encodes CDR1 MGHRA and CDR2 YSYEKL. V dropped 1 base and J dropped 0; count of bases not matched to a gene: 8. The CDR3 sequence: CASSQASGRGGSYNEQFF. The CDR3 DNA reads as TGCGCCAGCAGCCAAGCCAGCGGGAGAGGGGGCTCCTACAATGAGCAGTTCTTC.

This clone was observed a few times. The V call is TRBV29-1, the J call TRBJ2-7, with 10 bases that match TRBD1. V gave up 6 bases and J gave up 5 bases; unmatched junction bases: 16. This CDR3 region has 16 residues. Germline values: CDR1 SQVTM, CDR2 ANQGSEA. CDR3 residues: CSVKNPGQGFLDEQYF. Here the CDR3 DNA reads TGCAGCGTCAAAAACCCGGGACAGGGGTTTCTCGACGAGCAGTACTTC.

This clone was counted a few times. The V call is TRBV9, the J call TRBJ2-3, with D perhaps TRBD1 (6 bases). V shed 2 bases and J shed 5 bases, with 12 bases lying between them. The CDR3 is 14 amino acids. CDR1 SGDLS and CDR2 YYNGEE come from the germline V gene. The CDR3 sequence: CASSVRGFRDTQYF. As DNA, the CDR3 is TGTGCCAGCAGCGTCAGGGGTTTCCGAGATACGCAGTATTTT.

The rearrangement joins TRBV5-4 to TRBJ2-7; 11 positions agree with TRBD1. The CDR3 spans 15 residues. Losses at the gene ends were 2 bases for V and 3 bases for J; bases not matched to a gene: 4. Per germline, CDR1 SGHNT and CDR2 YYREEE (reference sequence). Here the CDR3 reads CASSFPGQGVYEQYF. As DNA, the CDR3 is TGTGCCAGCAGCTTCCCGGGACAGGGGGTCTACGAGCAGTACTTC. The full variable domain, its missing parts supplied by reference TRBV5-4 and TRBJ2-7, is ETGVTQSPTHLIKTRGQQVTLRCSSQSGHNTVSWYQQALGQGPQFIFQYYREEENGRGNFPPRFSGLQFPNYSSELNVNALELDDSALYLCASSFPGQGVYEQYFGPGTRLTVT.

The chain combines TRBV28 with TRBJ2-7, with 9 bases identical to TRBD1. In germline, CDR1 is MDHEN, CDR2 SYDVKM. There are 14 residues in the CDR3. With V trimmed by 5 bases and J by 2 bases, 4 bases remained unmatched. For the CDR3, the DNA is TGTGCCAGCAGTACACGACAGGGGGCCTACGAGCAGTACTTC. It yields the protein CASSTRQGAYEQYF.